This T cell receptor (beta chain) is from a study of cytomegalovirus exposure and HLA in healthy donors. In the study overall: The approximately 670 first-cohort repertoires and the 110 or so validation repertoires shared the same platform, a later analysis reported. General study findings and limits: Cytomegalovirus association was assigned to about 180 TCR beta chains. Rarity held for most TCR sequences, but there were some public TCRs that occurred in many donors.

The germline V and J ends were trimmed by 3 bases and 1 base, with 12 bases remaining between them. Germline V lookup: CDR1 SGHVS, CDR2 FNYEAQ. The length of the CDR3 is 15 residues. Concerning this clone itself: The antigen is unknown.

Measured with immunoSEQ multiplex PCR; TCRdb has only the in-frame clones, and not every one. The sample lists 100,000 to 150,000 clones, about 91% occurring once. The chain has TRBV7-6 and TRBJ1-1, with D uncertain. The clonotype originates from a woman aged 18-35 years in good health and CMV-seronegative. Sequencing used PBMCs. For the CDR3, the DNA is TGTGCCAGCAGCTTCAGGTTTAACGAGAACACTGAAGCTTTCTTT. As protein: CASSFRFNENTEAFF.